The rows below give T cell receptor beta chains drawn from one sample of a study of identical twins. TCRdb re-derived calls from the 5' RACE reads in MiXCR, one entry per CDR3 protein. Found here are fewer than 900,000 distinct CDR3 sequences, about 20% of them singletons; the top ten hold 13%. These records were also assigned to another study, of T cells expressing NK-cell markers.

Sequencing used PBMCs. All receptors derive from a woman between 18 and 29 years old in good health. CDR3s include the opening cysteine and the closing phenylalanine or tryptophan. A D gene is named only where the DNA matches it firmly. Clone size is given for some rows only: seen once, a few or many times, or a class if the clone is expanded.

clone size	D gene	V gene	J gene	CDR3 protein	CDR3 DNA
-	-	TRBV27	TRBJ1-5	CASSGSNLRGQPQHF	TGTGCCAGCAGTGGGAGTAACCTTAGGGGTCAGCCCCAGCATTTT
few	-	TRBV20-1	TRBJ2-7	CSAPSGGHEQYF	TGCAGTGCTCCGAGTGGGGGCCACGAGCAGTACTTC
-	-	TRBV7-9	TRBJ2-7	CASSLVGSSEQYF	TGTGCCAGCAGCTTAGTTGGGAGTTCCGAGCAGTACTTC
many	TRBD2	TRBV7-9	TRBJ2-3	CASRPGTITDTQYF	TGTGCCAGCAGACCCGGGACTATCACGGATACGCAGTATTTT
-	TRBD2	TRBV12-3/TRBV12-4	TRBJ2-2	CASSRGLAGGTTGELFF	TGTGCCAGCAGTCGGGGACTAGCGGGAGGTACCACCGGGGAGCTGTTTTTT
-	-	TRBV24-1	TRBJ2-1	CATSPHGQGVGNEQFF	TGTGCCACCAGCCCGCATGGGCAGGGTGTTGGCAATGAGCAGTTCTTC
large	-	TRBV27	TRBJ1-5	CASSPLEGRQPQHF	TGTGCCAGCAGTCCCCTTGAGGGACGGCAGCCCCAGCATTTT
-	TRBD1	TRBV11-1	TRBJ1-1	CASSPRQGRGRSTEAFF	TGTGCCAGCAGCCCTCGACAGGGGAGGGGCCGCAGCACTGAAGCTTTCTTT
-	-	TRBV11-2	TRBJ2-2	CATLITGELFF	TGTGCCACCCTAATCACCGGGGAGCTGTTTTTT
few	TRBD1	TRBV5-1	TRBJ1-4	CASSVGTGEKLFF	TGCGCCAGCAGCGTAGGGACAGGGGAAAAACTGTTTTTT
many	-	TRBV12-5	TRBJ2-3	CASGLLPDTQYF	TGTGCTAGTGGTTTGCTGCCCGATACGCAGTATTTT
few	TRBD2	TRBV5-5	TRBJ2-5	CASSGELAGGLGETQYF	TGTGCCAGCAGCGGAGAACTAGCGGGAGGGTTAGGAGAGACCCAGTACTTC
-	TRBD1	TRBV2	TRBJ2-1	CATTGVGNEQFF	TGTGCCACCACAGGGGTAGGCAATGAGCAGTTCTTC
many	TRBD1	TRBV3-1	TRBJ2-3	CASSTRTGNTDTQYF	TGTGCCAGCAGCACCCGGACAGGGAACACAGATACGCAGTATTTT
few	TRBD2	TRBV11-1	TRBJ2-1	CASSAPTSAPSYNEQFF	TGTGCCAGCAGCGCTCCTACTAGCGCGCCATCCTACAATGAGCAGTTCTTC
-	-	TRBV7-8	TRBJ2-7	CASSFPGGGQAITYEQYF	TGTGCCAGCAGCTTCCCCGGCGGGGGACAGGCTATTACCTACGAGCAGTACTTC
many	TRBD1	TRBV20-1	TRBJ2-7	CSARPRDRLYEQYF	TGCAGTGCTAGGCCTCGGGACAGACTCTACGAGCAGTACTTC
many	TRBD1	TRBV13	TRBJ1-4	CASSFKDRRNEKLFF	TGTGCCAGCAGCTTTAAGGACAGGAGAAATGAAAAACTGTTTTTT
few	TRBD1	TRBV7-2	TRBJ1-6	CASSLAQGSRPLHF	TGTGCCAGCAGCTTGGCACAGGGGTCTCGCCCCCTCCACTTT
few	-	TRBV10-3	TRBJ2-2	CAAKGLANTGELFF	TGTGCCGCGAAGGGACTCGCGAACACCGGGGAGCTGTTTTTT
-	TRBD2	TRBV7-2	TRBJ2-1	CASSISGSDYNEQFF	TGTGCCAGCAGTATAAGCGGGAGTGATTACAATGAGCAGTTCTTC
-	TRBD1	TRBV5-6	TRBJ1-2	CASSPGQGELGYGYTF	TGTGCCAGCAGCCCGGGACAGGGTGAACTTGGCTATGGCTACACCTTC
-	TRBD2	TRBV20-1	TRBJ2-1	CSAREVAGGKSSYNEQFF	TGCAGTGCTAGAGAGGTAGCGGGGGGTAAGAGCTCCTACAATGAGCAGTTCTTC